The source of this T cell receptor (beta chain) is a study of blood T cells in healthy people across ages. V trimming: 10 bases; J trimming: 2 bases; junction bases outside the gene matches: 4. CDR3 size: 13 residues. Germline assignment: CDR1 ENHRY and CDR2 SYGVKD. To note about this clonotype: Its antigen is unidentified.

There were healthy Caucasian individuals from Russia, aged about 6 to 95, serving as donors. Overall study results and limits: Because sorting was not performed, PBMCs prevented conclusive naive versus antigen-experienced comparison.

Using a J-beta primer mix together with a sample-barcoded 5' primer, a second PCR was run for about 7 to 12 cycles. TCRdb re-analysed the 5' RACE reads in MiXCR, keeping a single row per CDR3 protein. This sample carries around 800,000 distinct CDR3 sequences, roughly 50% of them seen once, and the ten largest clones take about two fifths. Material for sequencing was blood. The source of this sequence is an elderly man in good health. The V and J genes are TRBV10-3 and TRBJ2-1; 8 nucleotides agree with TRBD1. CDR3 nucleotide sequence: TGTGCCACCCGGGACAGGACCTACAATGAGCAGTTCTTC. The encoded protein is CATRDRTYNEQFF.